This TCR beta chain was captured by sequencing in a study of T cell responses to AZD1222 COVID-19 vaccine. Study as a whole: Researchers grouped second doses given at about 4 or about 12 weeks into one pool.

About this clone itself: Its antigen is as yet unknown.

Looked up from germline, CDR1 is SGHVS and CDR2 is FNYEAQ. This CDR3 region has 16 residues. Germline trimming cut 5 bases from V and 7 bases from J; bases unmatched to any gene: 13. The study, taken as a whole, reports: All repertoire sampling was performed exclusively after the peak T cell response. Mapped onto spike, vaccine-associated CD4 TCRs spanned it and were dominant at 160-218 and 743-854.

Repertoires were generated with immunoSEQ multiplex PCR, while TCRdb's copy carries only in-frame clones and drops some. The sample records roughly 120,000 clones, approximately 84% being singletons. V usage is TRBV7-6 and J usage is TRBJ2-1; 8 bases are shared with TRBD2. This sample comprised peripheral blood, obtained on day 0 of AZD1222 vaccination. This clonotype originated in an adult in good health. CDR3 in DNA: TGTGCCAGCAGCCCGGGGGGGGGAACGCTACGGAATGAGCAGTTCTTC. This gives the protein CASSPGGGTLRNEQFF.